The present TCR beta chain was sequenced within a study of regulatory T cells in long-lasting Graves disease. Overall study: It was over 5 years of antithyroid drugs, with positive TSH receptor antibodies, that meant persistent Graves' disease.

Regarding the study as a whole: Newly diagnosed disease favored TRBV20-1 and TRBJ2-1 over persistent disease.

Time point: persistent/refractory GD, antithyroid drugs over 5 years with positive TRAb. PBMC RNA was the source of the TCR library. CDR3 regions were amplified by Arm-PCR using iRepertoire HTBI primers to build TCR beta libraries. TCRdb re-analysed the multiplex PCR reads in MiXCR, keeping a single row per CDR3 protein. The data show about 420,000 distinct CDR3 sequences, roughly a quarter seen once. The CDR3 runs to 14 residues. Between the trimmed V and J ends, which lost 4 bases and 1 base, there was a span of 10 bases. The germline V gene encodes CDR1 LGHDT and CDR2 YNNKEL (reference sequence). A few counts support this clonotype. No antigen is known for it.

V is TRBV3-1 and J is TRBJ1-1; D not certain. The sequence was obtained from a female donor with Graves disease. The sample here was peripheral blood mononuclear cells (PBMCs), taken when the disease was refractory, from a patient treated with antithyroid drugs. The CDR3 reads CASSPPNTNTEAFF. For the CDR3, the DNA is TGTGCCAGCAGCCCCCCAAACACGAACACTGAAGCTTTCTTT.